These 9 T cell receptor beta chains came from one sample sequenced in a study of tumor-infiltrating lymphocytes in primary liver carcinoma. Taking about 18-32 mg of unsorted bulk tissue, the authors co-extracted RNA and DNA. Production of TCR beta cDNA used 500 ng total RNA together with a constant-region primer. TCR beta libraries came from three nested multiplex PCR rounds using slightly modified ARM-PCR. It was with TRBV1-TRBV30 forward primers and a C-beta reverse primer that the first two PCR rounds were run, at about 10 cycles each. TCRdb processed the multiplex PCR reads anew with MiXCR; each CDR3 protein has one entry. Of about 50,000 distinct CDR3 sequences listed, around 77% are singletons. Sequencing was done on a sample of liver tumor tissue from sampling region 5. The subset was: tumor region T5, tumor centre. The source of these receptors is a man aged 40-50 years with primary liver carcinoma and hepatitis B virus infection.

This clonotype was seen only a few times. One end of the junction does not line up with germline, which may come from a read error. The rearrangement uses TRBV7-2 and TRBJ2-3; D possibly corresponds to TRBD1 (6 bases). Per the germline V gene, CDR1 is SGHTA and CDR2 is FQGNSA. CDR3 size: 13 residues. CDR3 nucleotides: TGTGCCAACAGCTGGACAGACACAGATACGCAGTATTTT. It codes for CANSWTDTDTQYF.

Worth noting for this clonotype: No conserved phenylalanine or tryptophan is present at the end of the CDR3, so a read error is the likely explanation. The rearrangement joins TRBV11-2 to TRBJ2-2; D is ambiguous. Germline assignment: CDR1 SGHAT and CDR2 FQNNGV. This CDR3 contains 14 residues. CDR3: CSSSLESHTGELFS. Written as DNA, the CDR3 is TGTTCCAGCAGCTTAGAGAGTCACACTGGGGAGCTGTTTTCT.

The chain links TRBV5-4 to TRBJ1-2; a possible D gene is TRBD1 (5 bases). The CDR3 consists of 14 residues. V shed 6 bases and J shed 2 bases, with 14 bases lying between them. Germline loops: CDR1 SGHNT, CDR2 YYREEE (reference sequence). The CDR3 region is CASIEGTTNYGYTF. The DNA for the CDR3 is TGTGCCAGCATCGAGGGGACGACCAACTATGGCTACACCTTC. The full variable domain, completed using reference TRBV5-4 and TRBJ1-2, is ETGVTQSPTHLIKTRGQQVTLRCSSQSGHNTVSWYQQALGQGPQFIFQYYREEENGRGNFPPRFSGLQFPNYSSELNVNALELDDSALYLCASIEGTTNYGYTFGSGTRLTVV.

As concerns this clonotype: An end of the junction does not agree with germline; a read error may underlie this. The V and J genes are TRBV6-1 and TRBJ2-3, with 7 positions matching TRBD2. The CDR3 loop spans 14 amino acids. Germline values: CDR1 MNHNS, CDR2 SASEGT. CDR3 bases: TGTGTCAGCGGACTAGTGGGAGAAACATATACGCAGTATTTT. Translation gives CVSGLVGETYTQYF.

The chain recombines TRBV30 with TRBJ2-1; D unclear. This CDR3 region has 11 residues. V lost 1 base to trimming and J lost 11 bases, with 9 bases between them. Looked up from germline, CDR1 is GTSNPN and CDR2 is SVGIG (reference sequence). CDR3 DNA: TGTGCCTGGAGTGAAGTAGAGAAGCAGTTCTTC. This translates into CAWSEVEKQFF.

With respect to this clonotype: One end of the junction does not line up with germline, which may come from a read error. The rearrangement uses TRBV14 and TRBJ2-7, with 7 bases that match TRBD1. Germline V gives CDR1 SGHDN, CDR2 FVKESK. This CDR3 region has 14 residues. The CDR3 bases are TGTGCCAACAGCCATAGGAGTACAGGGGCCGAGCAGTACTTC. Its protein product is CANSHRSTGAEQYF.

J is TRBJ2-3 and V is TRBV9; D remains ambiguous. Trimming took 0 bases from V and 0 from J, leaving 8 bases between them. From germline, CDR1 is SGDLS and CDR2 YYNGEE. The CDR3 is made up of 15 amino acids. CDR3 amino acids: CASSVEGASTDTQYF. CDR3 DNA sequence: TGTGCCAGCAGCGTAGAAGGAGCGAGCACAGATACGCAGTATTTT.

For this clonotype: Mismatch with germline at one junction end may stem from a read error. This chain uses TRBV11-2 with TRBJ2-5; the match to TRBD2 covers 10 bases. The J call could be wrong; TRBJ2-1 is a better fit for the DNA end. The CDR3 contains 17 residues. The V gene's germline CDR1 is SGHAT and CDR2 FQNNGV. The CDR3 sequence is CANSLRLAGDSSETQFF. The CDR3 nucleotides are TGTGCCAACAGCTTAAGACTAGCGGGTGACTCGAGTGAGACCCAGTTCTTC.

With regard to this clonotype: Without the conserved terminal phenylalanine or tryptophan, this CDR3 likely stems from a read error. The genes are TRBV25-1 and TRBJ2-1; 9 nucleotides align to TRBD2. The CDR3 length is 14 residues. The V gene's germline CDR1 is MGHDK and CDR2 SYGVNS. CDR3 sequence: CASTAGGSYNEQFL. Here the CDR3 DNA reads TGTGCCAGTACAGCGGGAGGCTCCTATAATGAGCAGTTCTTA.